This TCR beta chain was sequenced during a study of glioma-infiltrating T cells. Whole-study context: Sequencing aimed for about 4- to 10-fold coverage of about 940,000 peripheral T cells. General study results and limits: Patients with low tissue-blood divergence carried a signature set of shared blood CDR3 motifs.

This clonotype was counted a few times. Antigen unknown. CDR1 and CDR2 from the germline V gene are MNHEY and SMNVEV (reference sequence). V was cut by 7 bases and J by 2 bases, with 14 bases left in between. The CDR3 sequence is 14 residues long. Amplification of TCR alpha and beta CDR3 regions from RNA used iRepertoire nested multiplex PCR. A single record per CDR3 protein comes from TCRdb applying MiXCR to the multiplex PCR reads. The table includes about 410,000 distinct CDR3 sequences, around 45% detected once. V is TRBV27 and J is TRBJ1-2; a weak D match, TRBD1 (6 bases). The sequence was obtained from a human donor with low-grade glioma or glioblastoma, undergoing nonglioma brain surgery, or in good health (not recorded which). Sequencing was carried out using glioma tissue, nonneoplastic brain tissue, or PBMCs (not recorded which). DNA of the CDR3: TGTGCCAGCACCCCCGGGCAGGGGAACTATGGCTACACCTTC. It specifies CASTPGQGNYGYTF.